These 14 T cell receptor beta chains share one sample of origin, sequenced in a study of blood T cell repertoires in COVID-19. Assay: immunoSEQ multiplex PCR; the TCRdb copy retains only in-frame clones and omits some. The sample has a few hundred thousand clones, approximately 84% seen once. Material for sequencing was peripheral blood. The receptors derive from a man aged 45 to 65 who had recovered from COVID-19.

The CDR3 DNA sequence: TGTGCCAGCAGTGGAGGATACGTTCAGGGGGCTCAAACTGAAGCTTTCTTT. Translation: CASSGGYVQGAQTEAFF. The chain employs TRBV6-1 and TRBJ1-1, with 8 bases matching TRBD1. Unmatched junction bases numbered 15, after V lost 4 bases and J lost 5 bases. This CDR3 comprises 17 residues. CDR1 MNHNS and CDR2 SASEGT come from the germline V gene.

The chain combines TRBV6-4 with TRBJ1-2; 8 positions agree with TRBD1. V shed 2 bases and J 6 bases; nucleotides not matched to a gene: 2. Germline-derived CDR1 and CDR2 are MRHNA and SNTAGT. This CDR3 is built from 13 residues. The CDR3 nucleotides read TGTGCCAGCAGTGACCTGACAGGGGATGGCTACACCTTC. Translation gives CASSDLTGDGYTF.

The chain combines TRBV5-1 with TRBJ2-7; 7 positions match TRBD1. The CDR3 length is 15 residues. Looked up from germline, CDR1 is SGHRS and CDR2 is YFSETQ. J was trimmed by 4 bases and V by 2 bases; bases with no gene match: 9. CDR3 coding DNA: TGCGCCAGCAGCTTAACCGGGACAGCCCTTTACGAGCAGTACTTC. Residues: CASSLTGTALYEQYF.

The chain uses TRBV5-1 and TRBJ2-1; TRBD2 agrees at 10 bases. V gave up 4 bases and J gave up 8 bases; unmatched junction bases: 9. The CDR3 spans 15 residues. CDR1 and CDR2 from the germline V gene are SGHRS and YFSETQ. CDR3 amino acids: CASSPTSGTGYEQFF. CDR3 sequence (DNA): TGCGCCAGCAGCCCTACTAGCGGGACTGGTTATGAGCAGTTCTTC.

The chain employs TRBV21-1 and TRBJ1-1. TRBV21-1 is a documented pseudogene. The CDR3 has 10 residues. This chain's CDR3 is CASSHGRAFF. For the CDR3, the DNA is TGTGCCAGCAGCCACGGGAGAGCTTTCTTT.

V is TRBV7-6 and J is TRBJ2-1, with 7 bases identical to TRBD2. The germline gives CDR1 SGHVS, CDR2 FNYEAQ. The CDR3 has 16 residues. J gave up 9 bases and V 5 bases, and 16 bases lay outside the gene matches. For the CDR3, the DNA is TGTGCCAGCAGCCCGGAAGCCAGGACTAGACTAATTGAGCAGTTCTTC. Its translation is CASSPEARTRLIEQFF.

The V call is TRBV30, the J call TRBJ2-7, with a possible D match to TRBD1 (7 bases). Looked up from germline, CDR1 is GTSNPN and CDR2 is SVGIG (reference sequence). V lost 1 base and J lost 2, with 12 bases in between. The CDR3 runs to 14 residues. CDR3 sequence: CAWSAIRGAYEQYF. For the CDR3, the DNA is TGTGCCTGGAGTGCCATCAGGGGGGCCTACGAGCAGTACTTC.

The chain employs TRBV29-1 and TRBJ2-1; 14 positions match TRBD2. The CDR3 length is 15 residues. Trimming cost V 6 bases and J 9 bases; bases outside gene matches: 10. Germline V CDR1 and CDR2: SQVTM, ANQGSEA. CDR3 residues: CSVGGTSGSASEQFF. The DNA of the CDR3 is TGCAGCGTAGGTGGGACTAGCGGGAGTGCTAGTGAGCAGTTCTTC.

This rearrangement joins TRBV6-5 to TRBJ2-7; D is unresolved. Trimming stripped 2 bases from V and 0 bases from J, with 5 bases between. The CDR3 runs 13 residues. From germline, CDR1 is MNHEY and CDR2 SVGAGI. The CDR3 reads CASSYGLSYEQYF. CDR3 DNA sequence: TGTGCCAGCAGTTACGGCCTCTCCTACGAGCAGTACTTC.

The chain links TRBV27 to TRBJ1-6; D is perhaps TRBD1 (6 bases). CDR3 length: 14 residues. The germline V gene has CDR1 MNHEY and CDR2 SMNVEV (reference sequence). V lost 2 bases, J lost 10 bases, and 12 bases lay in between. In nucleotides, the CDR3 is TGTGCCAGCAGTTTAAGCTCAGGGGTATCACCCCTCCACTTT. It is translated as CASSLSSGVSPLHF.

The J gene is TRBJ1-5, the V gene TRBV30; tentatively, D is TRBD1 (5 bases). Deletions cut 0 bases from V and 0 bases from J, with 12 bases between. The CDR3 is 16 residues long. CDR1 and CDR2 (germline): GTSNPN, SVGIG (reference sequence). The CDR3 is CAWSVLGGDSNQPQHF. The DNA of the CDR3 is TGTGCCTGGAGTGTACTGGGAGGGGATAGCAATCAGCCCCAGCATTTT. The full variable domain, with the rest looked up from reference TRBV30 and TRBJ1-5, is SQTIHQWPATLVQPVGSPLSLECTVEGTSNPNLYWYRQAAGRGLQLLFYSVGIGQISSEVPQNLSASRPQDRQFILSSKKLLLSDSGFYLCAWSVLGGDSNQPQHFGDGTRLSIL.

This chain connects TRBV30 to TRBJ2-1; D perhaps matches TRBD2 (6 bases). Germline loops: CDR1 GTSNPN, CDR2 SVGIG (reference sequence). The V end lost 4 bases, the J end lost 4 bases, and 17 bases lay between the germline ends. CDR3 length: 15 amino acids. CDR3 sequence reads: CAWNGGVADYNEQFF. The CDR3 coding sequence is TGTGCCTGGAACGGGGGAGTAGCCGATTACAATGAGCAGTTCTTC.

The chain combines TRBV2 with TRBJ1-1; D is perhaps TRBD1 (5 bases). Trimming shortened V by 8 bases and J by 8 bases, and 12 bases separated the two germline ends. The CDR3 is 11 amino acids. Per the germline V gene, CDR1 is SNHLY and CDR2 is FYNNEI. The CDR3 reads CASQEGLEAFF. In nucleotides, the CDR3 is TGTGCCAGCCAGGAGGGGCTGGAAGCTTTCTTT.

This clone was observed a handful of times. This chain links TRBV7-6 with TRBJ2-7, with a weak D call TRBD1 (7 bases). Trimming pared 5 bases from V and 3 bases from J, leaving 17 bases between. The CDR3 consists of 15 residues. In germline, CDR1 is SGHVS, CDR2 FNYEAQ. Written as DNA, the CDR3 is TGTGCCAGCAGCGCGGGGACAGCTAAACTCTACGAGCAGTACTTC. Protein: CASSAGTAKLYEQYF.